These 7 T cell receptor beta chains were sequenced from one sample in a study of graft-versus-host responses after intestinal transplantation. Produced via immunoSEQ multiplex PCR; TCRdb's table is partial and in-frame only. This table holds about 97,000 clones, 90% found once. The sample consisted of PBMCs, taken 450 to 480 days after intestinal transplant. The receptor set was obtained from a human patient who received an intestinal transplant, so some T cells may come from the graft donor.

V is TRBV6-1 and J is TRBJ1-6; D is possibly TRBD1 (5 bases). CDR3 length: 16 residues. V shed 2 bases and J shed 10 bases, with 18 bases lying between them. Germline V gene data show CDR1 as MNHNS and CDR2 as SASEGT. The chain's CDR3 is CASSELGGGRASPLHF. CDR3 bases: TGTGCCAGCAGTGAATTGGGGGGGGGAAGGGCGTCACCCCTCCACTTT.

This sequence joins TRBV6-1 and TRBJ2-5, with a possible D match to TRBD2 (6 bases). Deletions cut 11 bases from V and 4 bases from J, with 17 bases between. Per germline, CDR1 MNHNS and CDR2 SASEGT. The CDR3 is 13 residues long. The CDR3 coding sequence is TGTGCCGGGAAGGACTATGTTTCAGAGACCCAGTACTTC. Its protein is CAGKDYVSETQYF.

The chain joins TRBV5-6 to TRBJ2-7, with D possibly TRBD1 on 6 matching bases. Germline V gene data show CDR1 as SGHDT and CDR2 as YYEEEE. The V and J ends lost 4 bases and 3 bases respectively, with 17 bases between them. This CDR3 is built from 15 residues. This chain's CDR3 is CASSPRQEIYYEQYF. The CDR3 coding sequence is TGTGCCAGCAGCCCCCGACAGGAGATATACTACGAGCAGTACTTC.

This chain uses TRBV4-2 with TRBJ1-5, with TRBD1 matching over 10 bases. The trim removed 0 bases at V and 5 bases at J, leaving 4 bases unmatched. The CDR3 totals 16 residues. Per germline, CDR1 LGHNA and CDR2 YNFKEQ. CDR3 protein: CASSQDRGTGDQPQHF. CDR3 DNA: TGTGCCAGCAGCCAAGATAGGGGGACAGGGGATCAGCCCCAGCATTTT.

This clone was detected only a few times. The CDR3 region is CASSRGGYGYTF. The CDR3 bases are TGTGCCAGCAGCCGAGGGGGATATGGCTACACCTTC. V usage is TRBV5-5 and J usage is TRBJ1-2; a possible D gene is TRBD1 (6 bases). The CDR3 has 12 amino acids. Looked up from germline, CDR1 is SGHKS and CDR2 is YYEKEE (reference sequence). V was shortened by 4 bases and J by 5 bases, with 9 bases between the two germline ends.

The chain joins TRBV2 to TRBJ1-2; possible D gene TRBD1, 6 bases. V lost 7 bases and J lost 7, with 19 bases in between. Germline V gene sequence: CDR1 SNHLY, CDR2 FYNNEI. The CDR3 sequence is 14 residues long. The chain's CDR3 is CASKKATGSAGYTF. The CDR3 DNA is TGTGCCAGCAAGAAAGCCACAGGGTCGGCTGGCTACACCTTC.

This chain joins TRBV6-1 and TRBJ1-4; 7 bases agree with TRBD1. V was pared by 6 bases and J by 7 bases, with 11 bases of the junction left unmatched. This CDR3 contains 15 residues. The germline gives CDR1 MNHNS, CDR2 SASEGT. The CDR3 coding sequence is TGTGCCAGCAGCCAAGGGGGCAGGGCTTCTGAAAAACTGTTTTTT. This gives the protein CASSQGGRASEKLFF.